One sample yielded the 17 T cell receptor beta chains listed below, sequenced in a study of human T cells and chemical hapten exposure. MiXCR, run by TCRdb on the RACE reads, gives a single entry per CDR3 protein. The data hold 300,000 to 450,000 distinct CDR3 sequences, with roughly 5.3% observed a single time. Time point indicated: pre-sensitization, week 0. The treatment is: therapeutic diphenylcyclopropenone sensitization with weekly scalp DPC. Here the sequenced sample was whole blood, taken in connection with sensitization to the hapten diphenylcyclopropenone (DPC). These receptors were obtained from a woman between 50 and 59 years old with alopecia areata. Some clones in this sample may be carry-over from other donors' samples.

V usage is TRBV20-1 and J usage is TRBJ1-2; D unclear. Germline CDR1 and CDR2: DFQATT and SNEGSKA (reference sequence). The CDR3 loop spans 13 amino acids. Trimming stripped 1 base from V and 1 base from J, with 7 bases between. This CDR3 is CSARGGLNYGYTF. DNA for the CDR3: TGCAGTGCTAGAGGAGGACTTAACTATGGCTACACCTTC.

In this sample, this clonotype turned up many times. This rearrangement joins TRBV9 to TRBJ2-7, with 8 bases identical to TRBD2. J gave up 3 bases and V 4 bases, and 9 bases lay outside the gene matches. The CDR3 loop spans 15 amino acids. Germline V gene sequence: CDR1 SGDLS, CDR2 YYNGEE. CDR3: CASSPSAGGYYEQYF. CDR3 nucleotides: TGTGCCAGCAGCCCTTCCGCGGGGGGCTACTACGAGCAGTACTTC.

This clonotype was observed at least ten times. This chain connects TRBV29-1 to TRBJ2-7; D is undetermined. The CDR3 loop spans 13 amino acids. CDR1 is SQVTM and CDR2 is ANQGSEA in the germline V gene. V was shortened by 6 bases and J by 4 bases, with 16 bases between the two germline ends. The CDR3 nucleotides are TGCAGCGTAGCCTATGGGGAAGGATACGAGCAGTACTTC. Amino acid sequence: CSVAYGEGYEQYF.

This clonotype was seen more than once but under ten times. The J gene is TRBJ1-6, the V gene TRBV6-5, with 9 bases matching TRBD1. The CDR3 consists of 16 residues. Germline values: CDR1 MNHEY, CDR2 SVGAGI. After removal of 2 bases from V and 9 bases from J, the junction contained 8 bases not matched to a gene. The CDR3 nucleotides read TGTGCCAGCAGTTACCGCATCGGACAGGGGTCTTCACCCCTCCACTTT. Its translation is CASSYRIGQGSSPLHF.

A remark on this clonotype: Given a much more abundant clone one base away, this may be a read error. The chain is built from TRBV6-5 and TRBJ2-1, with 9 bases that match TRBD2. The CDR3 has 14 amino acids. CDR1 and CDR2 from the germline V gene are MNHEY and SVGAGI. The DNA of the CDR3 is TGTGCCAGCTGTTATCGCGGGGGGGATTTTGAGCAGTTCTTC. This translates into CASCYRGGDFEQFF.

At least ten counts were recorded for this clonotype. The rearrangement links TRBV13 to TRBJ2-7, with D hard to call. The germline V gene encodes CDR1 PRHDT and CDR2 FYEKMQ (reference sequence). This CDR3 has 14 amino acids. Trimming pared 1 base from V and 5 bases from J, leaving 12 bases between. The CDR3 nucleotides are TGTGCCAGCAGCTTAGCACAACTCGGCCACGAGCAGTACTTC. It specifies CASSLAQLGHEQYF.

This clonotype has ten or more counts. V gene TRBV9 combines with J gene TRBJ2-1; 11 nucleotides align to TRBD2. V shed 0 bases and J 6 bases; nucleotides not matched to a gene: 11. The CDR3 contains 18 residues. From germline, CDR1 is SGDLS and CDR2 YYNGEE. CDR3 residues: CASSVAPRLAGGPNEQFF. The CDR3, as DNA: TGTGCCAGCAGCGTAGCACCCAGGCTAGCGGGAGGACCCAATGAGCAGTTCTTC.

A few counts support this clonotype. The V and J genes are TRBV28 and TRBJ2-7; D is perhaps TRBD1 or TRBD2 (7 bases each). The V end was cut by 7 bases, the J end by 3 bases, with 16 bases between. The CDR3 extends over 14 amino acids. Germline V gene lookup returns CDR1 MDHEN and CDR2 SYDVKM. The CDR3 loop is CASTGGGGGYEQYF. As DNA, the CDR3 is TGTGCCAGCACAGGGGGAGGGGGCGGCTACGAGCAGTACTTC. The full variable domain, with the rest looked up from reference TRBV28 and TRBJ2-7, is DVKVTQSSRYLVKRTGEKVFLECVQDMDHENMFWYRQDPGLGLRLIYFSYDVKMKEKGDIPEGYSVSREKKERFSLILESASTNQTSMYLCASTGGGGGYEQYFGPGTRLTVT.

This clonotype has only a few counts. The chain links TRBV12-3 or TRBV12-4 to TRBJ1-5, with 10 bases fitting TRBD1. With V trimmed by 6 bases and J by 2 bases, 7 bases remained unmatched. The CDR3 is 16 residues long. CDR3 DNA: TGTGCCAGCAGAGAGACCGGGACAGGGGGCAATCAGCCCCAGCATTTT. It specifies CASRETGTGGNQPQHF.

A few counts support this clonotype. This chain uses TRBV7-8 with TRBJ2-5, with D perhaps TRBD1 or TRBD2 (5 bases each). CDR1 SGHVS and CDR2 FQNEAQ come from the germline V gene. This CDR3 is built from 14 residues. V was trimmed by 5 bases and J by 5 bases, leaving 15 bases between them. The CDR3 spells CASSPGTDWETQYF. CDR3 bases: TGTGCCAGCAGCCCCGGGACGGATTGGGAGACCCAGTACTTC.

This clonotype occurred many times. The genes are TRBV12-3 or TRBV12-4 and TRBJ2-1; D gene unclear. Trimming shortened V by 2 bases and J by 3 bases, and 14 bases separated the two germline ends. This CDR3 has 16 residues. The CDR3 is CASSLLARHYYNEQFF. The CDR3 DNA is TGTGCCAGCAGTTTATTGGCGAGACATTACTACAATGAGCAGTTCTTC.

The chain combines TRBV7-2 with TRBJ2-7; a weak D match, TRBD1 (5 bases). This CDR3 contains 14 residues. Looked up from germline, CDR1 is SGHTA and CDR2 is FQGNSA. The V gene lost 3 bases and the J gene lost 6 bases, with 15 bases spanning the gap. This chain's CDR3 is CASSLSWGGSEQYF. The DNA for the CDR3 is TGTGCCAGCAGCTTGTCGTGGGGCGGCAGCGAGCAGTACTTC.

J is TRBJ1-5 and V is TRBV7-3; TRBD1 matches 8 bases. Germline loops: CDR1 SGHTA, CDR2 FQGTGA. The CDR3 totals 14 residues. CDR3 DNA: TGTGACAAGACAGGGGAAAGAGCCGATCAGCCCCAGCATTTT. Amino acid sequence: CDKTGERADQPQHF.

Ten or more counts support this clonotype. The genes are TRBV29-1 and TRBJ1-4; tentatively, D is TRBD1 (5 bases). CDR1 is SQVTM, CDR2 ANQGSEA, per germline. With 7 bases removed from V and 6 bases from J, the gap between germline ends came to 12 bases. This CDR3 is built from 12 residues. CDR3 residues: CSGSEGHEKLFF. The CDR3 DNA sequence: TGCAGCGGGTCGGAGGGGCATGAAAAACTGTTTTTT.

At least ten counts were recorded for this clonotype. V gene TRBV4-2 combines with J gene TRBJ1-4; 7 bases line up with TRBD1. The CDR3 consists of 15 residues. With 3 bases clipped from V and 5 bases from J, the junction kept 6 bases outside the gene matches. The germline V gene has CDR1 LGHNA and CDR2 YNFKEQ. CDR3 in amino acids: CASSHGQAENEKLFF. The CDR3 region has the DNA TGTGCCAGCAGCCACGGACAGGCCGAGAATGAAAAACTGTTTTTT.

This clonotype was seen more than once but under ten times. The gene calls are TRBV15 and TRBJ2-5; perhaps TRBD2 as D (6 bases). CDR1 LNHNV and CDR2 YYDKDF come from the germline V gene (reference sequence). The V end was cut by 5 bases, the J end by 2 bases, with 12 bases between. The length of the CDR3 is 14 residues. The CDR3, as DNA: TGTGCCACCAGCGCCCGGGGGTCACAAGAGACCCAGTACTTC. Its protein is CATSARGSQETQYF. The entire variable domain, with the rest obtained from reference TRBV15 and TRBJ2-5, is as follows: DAMVIQNPRYQVTQFGKPVTLSCSQTLNHNVMYWYQQKSSQAPKLLFHYYDKDFNNEADTPDNFQSRRPNTSFCFLDIRSPGLGDTAMYLCATSARGSQETQYFGPGTRLLVL.

The chain carries TRBV6-2 or TRBV6-3 and TRBJ1-6; maybe TRBD1 (5 bases). V lost 4 bases and J 11 bases, leaving 12 bases between the germline ends. CDR3 length equals 13 residues. Germline-derived CDR1 and CDR2 are MNHEY and SVGEGT. In DNA form, the CDR3 reads TGTGCCAGCAGTTTGGACACCGTGGCACCCCTCCACTTT. This encodes CASSLDTVAPLHF.